This is a list of T cell receptor beta chains from one sample in a study of cytomegalovirus exposure and HLA in healthy donors. This table comes from immunoSEQ multiplex PCR, and its TCRdb copy is limited to in-frame clones, with some not included. The repertoire holds more than 300,000 clones, with just over 85% as singletons. Sequencing was performed on PBMCs. These receptor sequences come from a woman under 30 in good health and CMV-seronegative. Each CDR3 is given with its conserved first and last residue. Fields, in order: V gene, clone size, D gene, J gene, CDR3 DNA, CDR3 protein. D genes are given only for firm matches. Rows give clone size only sometimes, using once, few, many, or a class for an expanded clone.

V: TRBV4-1; size: .; D: TRBD1; J: TRBJ1-4; DNA: TGCGCCAGCAGCAAAGGACCACAGGGGGCCGGAAAACTGTTTTTT; CDR3: CASSKGPQGAGKLFF
V: TRBV19; size: .; D: TRBD2; J: TRBJ2-1; DNA: TGTGCCAGTAGTGCAAACGTACTAGCGGGGTACAATGAGCAGTTCTTC; CDR3: CASSANVLAGYNEQFF
V: TRBV23-1; size: .; D: TRBD1; J: TRBJ1-4; DNA: TGCGCCAGCGGTATCGAGTCGGAGGACAGGGAGAACCCAACCGAAAAACTGTTTTTT; CDR3: CASGIESEDRENPTEKLFF
V: TRBV29-1; size: .; D: .; J: TRBJ1-2; DNA: TGCAGCGTTGAATCTGGAGGGGTAAACTATGGCTACACCTTC; CDR3: CSVESGGVNYGYTF
V: TRBV27; size: .; D: TRBD2; J: TRBJ2-2; DNA: TGTGCCAGCAGTTTATATCCAGCGGGAGGCTCCGGGGAGCTGTTTTTT; CDR3: CASSLYPAGGSGELFF
V: TRBV9; size: .; D: TRBD2; J: TRBJ2-7; DNA: TGTGCCAGCAGCCCCATCAGCGGGGGGCCCTACGAGCAGTACTTC; CDR3: CASSPISGGPYEQYF
V: TRBV19; size: .; D: TRBD2; J: TRBJ2-3; DNA: TGTGCCAGTAACGGGGGGAGCACAGATACGCAGTATTTT; CDR3: CASNGGSTDTQYF
V: TRBV28; size: .; D: TRBD2; J: TRBJ2-2; DNA: TGTGCCAGCAGTTGGGAGCGGGAGTCAATCGGGGAGCTGTTTTTT; CDR3: CASSWERESIGELFF
V: TRBV5-1; size: .; D: .; J: TRBJ2-7; DNA: TGCGCCAGCTCGGACAGCTACGAGCAGTACTTC; CDR3: CASSDSYEQYF
V: TRBV15; size: .; D: .; J: TRBJ2-1; DNA: TGTGCCACCAGCAGAGAGCTCACTAGGAAGGGAGTAGATGAGCAGTTCTTC; CDR3: CATSRELTRKGVDEQFF
V: TRBV28; size: .; D: TRBD2; J: TRBJ2-1; DNA: TGTGCCAGCAGTTTCTCACTCATAGCGGGAGGCAAAAGTGCGCAGTTCTTC; CDR3: CASSFSLIAGGKSAQFF
V: TRBV2; size: .; D: .; J: TRBJ1-4; DNA: TGTGCCAGCAACAGGGCTGAAAAACTGTTTTTT; CDR3: CASNRAEKLFF
V: TRBV4-2; size: .; D: TRBD2; J: TRBJ2-7; DNA: TGTGCCAGCAGCCCCCACCCGGGGCTAGCGGGGACCTACGAGCAGTACTTC; CDR3: CASSPHPGLAGTYEQYF
V: TRBV29-1; size: .; D: TRBD2; J: TRBJ2-7; DNA: TGCAGCGTTCGACTAGCGGGCTACCACGAGCAGTACTTC; CDR3: CSVRLAGYHEQYF
V: TRBV15; size: .; D: .; J: TRBJ1-4; DNA: TGTGCCACCAGCAGAGCGCTGGACCGGGGATACAATGAAAAACTGTTTTTT; CDR3: CATSRALDRGYNEKLFF
V: TRBV7-9; size: .; D: .; J: TRBJ2-7; DNA: TGTGCCAGCAGCTTAGGAGGTCCCTGGGACGAGCAGTACTTC; CDR3: CASSLGGPWDEQYF
V: TRBV2; size: .; D: TRBD1; J: TRBJ1-2; DNA: TGTGCCGAACGACAGGGAGACTATGGCTACACCTTC; CDR3: CAERQGDYGYTF
V: TRBV9; size: .; D: .; J: TRBJ1-4; DNA: TGTGCCAGCAGCTTGACAGGTGCGGGGGACGAAAAACTGTTTTTT; CDR3: CASSLTGAGDEKLFF
V: TRBV15; size: few; D: TRBD1; J: TRBJ1-1; DNA: TGTGCCACCAGCAGCAGGACAGGGGGTGAAGCTTTCTTT; CDR3: CATSSRTGGEAFF
V: TRBV4-1; size: .; D: TRBD1; J: TRBJ2-7; DNA: TGCGCCAGCAGCCAAGTGCTGCAGACAGGGATTGGACCCTACGAGCAGTACTTC; CDR3: CASSQVLQTGIGPYEQYF
V: TRBV6-1; size: .; D: .; J: TRBJ1-6; DNA: TGTGCCATCACCAGGGAAGTGGTCTATAATTCACCCCTCCACTTT; CDR3: CAITREVVYNSPLHF
V: TRBV2; size: .; D: TRBD2; J: TRBJ2-1; DNA: TGTGCCAGCGGAAAAGCGGGGACGAATGAGCAGTTCTTC; CDR3: CASGKAGTNEQFF
V: TRBV11-3; size: .; D: .; J: TRBJ1-2; DNA: TGTGCCAGCAGCCCCGGACAGTCACAGGCCTATGGCTACACCTTC; CDR3: CASSPGQSQAYGYTF
V: TRBV5-1; size: .; D: TRBD1; J: TRBJ1-2; DNA: TGCGCCAGCAGGATTCGACAGGGAACTTCGGATGGCTACACCTTC; CDR3: CASRIRQGTSDGYTF
V: TRBV5-1; size: .; D: .; J: TRBJ2-7; DNA: TGCGCCAGCAGCTCAACAGGAGTCTACGAGCAGTACTTC; CDR3: CASSSTGVYEQYF
V: TRBV28; size: .; D: .; J: TRBJ2-7; DNA: TGTGCCAGCAGTTTAGGGCAGCACTACGAGCAGTACTTC; CDR3: CASSLGQHYEQYF
V: TRBV18; size: .; D: .; J: TRBJ2-2; DNA: TGTGCCAGCTCACCACCAAGTAGAGCCGGGGAGCTGTTTTTT; CDR3: CASSPPSRAGELFF
V: TRBV27; size: .; D: TRBD1; J: TRBJ1-1; DNA: TGTGCCAGCAGTTTATCGACAGGGGGAACTGAAGCTTTCTTT; CDR3: CASSLSTGGTEAFF
V: TRBV28; size: .; D: .; J: TRBJ1-6; DNA: TGTGCCAGCAGTTTATCCCCTATGGCGGGAACCTATAATTCACCCCTCCACTTT; CDR3: CASSLSPMAGTYNSPLHF
V: TRBV10-2; size: .; D: .; J: TRBJ2-1; DNA: TGCGCCAGCAGTGAGCCCAGGGGTATGCAGTTCTTC; CDR3: CASSEPRGMQFF
V: TRBV5-1; size: .; D: .; J: TRBJ1-2; DNA: TGCGCCAGCAGGACGACAGAGAACTATGGCTACACCTTC; CDR3: CASRTTENYGYTF
V: TRBV5-4; size: .; D: .; J: TRBJ1-1; DNA: TGTGCCAGCAGCTTGTTCTCCCGGAACACTGAAGCTTTCTTT; CDR3: CASSLFSRNTEAFF
V: TRBV29-1; size: .; D: TRBD2; J: TRBJ2-3; DNA: TGCAGCGTTGAAGATCCTTTTAGTACTAGCGCTTTTAACGGGGATACGCAGTATTTT; CDR3: CSVEDPFSTSAFNGDTQYF
V: TRBV7-7; size: few; D: .; J: TRBJ1-2; DNA: TGTGCCAGCGGCCCCCGGAGGGGAGTTCCCCTAGTCTATGGCTACACCTTC; CDR3: CASGPRRGVPLVYGYTF
V: TRBV18; size: .; D: TRBD1; J: TRBJ2-2; DNA: TGTGCCAGCTCTAACCGACAGGGACCCAACACCGGGGAGCTGTTTTTT; CDR3: CASSNRQGPNTGELFF
V: TRBV11-3; size: .; D: .; J: TRBJ2-4; DNA: TGTGCCAGCAGCACCAGGGAGGACAAAAACATTCAGTACTTC; CDR3: CASSTREDKNIQYF
V: TRBV6-5; size: .; D: TRBD1; J: TRBJ1-2; DNA: TGTGCCAGCTCGTTTCGGACAGGGGCTAACTATGGCTACACCTTC; CDR3: CASSFRTGANYGYTF
V: TRBV5-8; size: many; D: .; J: TRBJ1-1; DNA: TGTGCCAGCAGCTTGGGAGGGTGGAGAGAAGCTTTCTTT; CDR3: CASSLGGWREAFF
V: TRBV7-9; size: .; D: TRBD1; J: TRBJ2-5; DNA: TGTGCCAGCAGCTTGACAGGGGGTTTCCAAGAGACCCAGTACTTC; CDR3: CASSLTGGFQETQYF
V: TRBV7-2; size: .; D: TRBD2; J: TRBJ2-7; DNA: TGTGCCAGCAGCTTAGTCGGGCGGGAGAGGTACTTC; CDR3: CASSLVGRERYF
V: TRBV6-5; size: .; D: TRBD1; J: TRBJ1-2; DNA: TGTGCCAGCAGTTACCGACAGGGGGATGGCTACACCTTC; CDR3: CASSYRQGDGYTF
V: TRBV18; size: .; D: .; J: TRBJ2-1; DNA: TGTGCCAGCTCACCCCCTGCCTCTAGCGATTCCTACAATGAGCAGTTCTTC; CDR3: CASSPPASSDSYNEQFF
V: TRBV5-1; size: .; D: .; J: TRBJ1-4; DNA: TGCGCCAGCAGCTTGAGTCCGCAGGGCCTAGCAACTAATGAAAAACTGTTTTTT; CDR3: CASSLSPQGLATNEKLFF